These 22 T cell receptor beta chains were sequenced from one sample in a study of human T cells and chemical hapten exposure (dated by TCRdb to the early 2020s). The time point label of this sample denotes: pre-sensitization, week 0. The sample's treatment or condition label, decoded: therapeutic diphenylcyclopropenone sensitization with weekly scalp DPC. Receptor amplification or capture employed RACE. This sample was sequenced with a NextSeq 500. Using fastp at Q25 and MiXCR, TCRdb reprocessed the public reads and kept productive beta chains. All rows with the same CDR3 protein become a single entry with the most common DNA and genes. The sample profile shows about 90,000 distinct CDR3 sequences; 8.5% of them were found once. 2.5% to 3% of the sample goes to the ten largest clones. Source: whole blood, taken in connection with sensitization to the hapten diphenylcyclopropenone (DPC). The receptors were sampled from a middle-aged man with alopecia areata. Some clones in this sample may be carry-over from other donors' samples.

The CDR3 spells CASSAQIAGATVSDTQYF. The CDR3 DNA sequence: TGTGCCAGCAGCGCCCAGATAGCGGGAGCCACGGTCAGCGATACGCAGTATTTT. The rearrangement joins TRBV9 to TRBJ2-3, with 9 bases identical to TRBD2. The CDR3 runs to 18 residues. V lost 3 bases, J lost 6 bases, and 17 bases stayed unmatched. Germline V gives CDR1 SGDLS, CDR2 YYNGEE.

A remark on this clonotype: This may be a read error: a much more frequent sequence differs by one nucleotide. The chain uses TRBV18 and TRBJ1-1; the match to TRBD1 covers 10 bases. Germline V lookup: CDR1 KGHSH, CDR2 LQKENI. The CDR3 is 15 amino acids. Here the CDR3 DNA reads TGTGTCAGCTCACCACCAACGGGACAGGGGAAGGGAGCTTTCTTT. It yields the protein CVSSPPTGQGKGAFF.

This clonotype was recorded a few times. The chain has TRBV6-5 and TRBJ1-2; TRBD1 is a possible D gene (6 bases). This CDR3 spans 13 amino acids. CDR1 MNHEY and CDR2 SVGAGI come from the germline V gene. Trimming took 6 bases from V and 6 from J, leaving 14 bases between them. DNA for the CDR3: TGTGCCAGCAGGCTCCGGGAGGGGGATGGCTACACCTTC. Its protein product is CASRLREGDGYTF.

At least ten counts were recorded for this clonotype. The chain employs TRBV12-3 or TRBV12-4 and TRBJ1-3, with 9 bases fitting TRBD1. The CDR3 extends over 16 amino acids. J lost 1 base, V lost 2 bases, and 3 bases had no gene match. In DNA form, the CDR3 reads TGTGCCAGCAGTTTAAAAGGGACAGGGTCTGGAAACACCATATATTTT. This codes for CASSLKGTGSGNTIYF.

This clonotype turned up a few times. This rearrangement joins TRBV20-1 to TRBJ1-2; TRBD1 matches at 8 bases. Losses at the gene ends were 2 bases for V and 6 bases for J; bases not matched to a gene: 14. Germline CDR1 reads DFQATT; CDR2 reads SNEGSKA (reference sequence). The CDR3 contains 16 residues. Written as DNA, the CDR3 is TGCAGTGCTAGACCGACAGGGGTGCGTATCGCGGATGGCTACACCTTC. Its translation: CSARPTGVRIADGYTF.

This clonotype was seen at least ten times. The CDR3 spells CSAPTSNYEQYF. The DNA for the CDR3 is TGCAGTGCTCCGACTAGCAATTACGAGCAGTACTTC. V usage is TRBV20-1 and J usage is TRBJ2-7; 7 bases fit TRBD2. The CDR3 loop spans 12 amino acids. Germline loops: CDR1 DFQATT, CDR2 SNEGSKA (reference sequence). The ends lost 5 bases at V and 4 bases at J; junction bases unmatched: 5.

The CDR3 region has the DNA TGTGCCAGCAGCAAAGAAGGGGTAGCGGGGAATGAGCAGTTCTTC. Translated, it gives CASSKEGVAGNEQFF. The chain links TRBV9 to TRBJ2-1; 8 nucleotides line up with TRBD2. CDR3 length: 15 amino acids. V was clipped by 4 bases and J by 7 bases; unmatched bases: 10. Germline V lookup: CDR1 SGDLS, CDR2 YYNGEE.

The chain is built from TRBV6-2 or TRBV6-3 and TRBJ2-6; 9 positions agree with TRBD2. The CDR3 totals 18 residues. Germline lookup yields CDR1 MNHEY and CDR2 SVGEGT. Trimming removed 2 bases from V and 0 bases from J; junction bases left unmatched: 5. The CDR3 coding sequence is TGTGCCAGCAGTTACGGACTAGCGAGCTCCTCTGGGGCCAACGTCCTGACTTTC. Protein sequence: CASSYGLASSSGANVLTF.

This clonotype was detected only a few times. V and J are TRBV29-1 and TRBJ2-2, with D hard to call. Germline CDR1 reads SQVTM; CDR2 reads ANQGSEA. Trimming left V 6 bases short and J 2 bases short, with 4 bases between. The CDR3 extends over 11 amino acids. The CDR3 DNA reads TGCAGCGTCGCAAACACCGGGGAGCTGTTTTTT. Residues: CSVANTGELFF.

The J gene is TRBJ2-5, the V gene TRBV29-1; perhaps TRBD1 as D (5 bases). V lost 5 bases to trimming and J lost 3 bases, with 7 bases between them. The CDR3 contains 11 residues. Germline loops: CDR1 SQVTM, CDR2 ANQGSEA. The CDR3: CSVSREETQYF. The CDR3, as DNA: TGCAGCGTTTCCAGGGAAGAGACCCAGTACTTC. Based on the CDR3 plus reference TRBV29-1 and TRBJ2-5, the full variable domain is SAVISQKPSRDICQRGTSLTIQCQVDSQVTMMFWYRQQPGQSLTLIATANQGSEATYESGFVIDKFPISRPNLTFSTLTVSNMSPEDSSIYLCSVSREETQYFGPGTRLLVL.

The table lists this clonotype with many counts. V and J are TRBV2 and TRBJ1-2; 7 bases fit TRBD1. This CDR3 has 13 amino acids. CDR1 SNHLY and CDR2 FYNNEI come from the germline V gene. Germline trimming cut 4 bases from V and 7 bases from J; bases unmatched to any gene: 6. This chain's CDR3 is CASSATGDPGYTF. The DNA for the CDR3 is TGTGCCAGCAGTGCTACAGGGGACCCTGGCTACACCTTC.

The chain uses TRBV7-3 and TRBJ2-7, with TRBD2 matching 12 bases. CDR1 and CDR2 from the germline V gene are SGHTA and FQGTGA. The CDR3 length is 15 residues. The junction had 5 bases not matched to a gene; V was cut back by 4 bases and J by 4 bases. CDR3 in amino acids: CASSSGLAGMYEQYF. The CDR3 DNA sequence: TGTGCCAGCAGCTCCGGACTAGCGGGAATGTACGAGCAGTACTTC.

The V gene is TRBV7-8, the J gene TRBJ1-3, with D perhaps matching TRBD1 (6 bases). Germline CDR1 SGHVS, CDR2 FQNEAQ. Trimming took 7 bases from V and 1 from J, leaving 11 bases between them. The CDR3 has 14 amino acids. The CDR3 DNA reads as TGTGCCAGCAAACGGGGGCCTTCTGGAAACACCATATATTTT. This sequence encodes CASKRGPSGNTIYF.

This chain links TRBV14 with TRBJ2-3, with D uncertain. V was trimmed by 6 bases and J by 0 bases, leaving 13 bases between them. Per the germline V gene, CDR1 is SGHDN and CDR2 is FVKESK. CDR3 length equals 15 residues. This CDR3 reads CASSLQHTSTDTQYF. DNA of the CDR3: TGTGCCAGCAGTCTGCAGCACACTAGCACAGATACGCAGTATTTT.

This clonotype has only a few counts. The rearrangement uses TRBV9 and TRBJ2-6; either TRBD1 or TRBD2 may fit D (5 bases each). The ends were cut back, 0 bases at V and 2 bases at J, with 30 bases in the middle. CDR3 length: 23 residues. Germline V gene lookup returns CDR1 SGDLS and CDR2 YYNGEE. CDR3 nucleotide sequence: TGTGCCAGCAGCGTAGTCTCCCCGTCCGCCCCGGGGCGAGGTGGTCCTGGGGCCAACGTCCTGACTTTC. This encodes CASSVVSPSAPGRGGPGANVLTF.

In its sample, this clonotype was seen many times. The V and J genes are TRBV20-1 and TRBJ2-1, with a weak D call TRBD2 (6 bases). Trimming took 3 bases from V and 14 from J, leaving 14 bases between them. This CDR3 has 11 residues. Per the germline V gene, CDR1 is DFQATT and CDR2 is SNEGSKA (reference sequence). CDR3: CSARDYPKEFF. The CDR3, as DNA: TGCAGTGCTAGGGACTATCCGAAGGAGTTCTTC.

The chain carries TRBV6-5 and TRBJ2-3, with 11 positions matching TRBD1. After removal of 0 bases from V and 7 bases from J, the junction contained 12 bases not matched to a gene. The CDR3 loop spans 18 amino acids. Per germline, CDR1 MNHEY and CDR2 SVGAGI. CDR3 amino acids: CASSYSTPGTGGLNTQYF. The CDR3 coding sequence is TGTGCCAGCAGTTACTCGACCCCCGGGACAGGGGGATTAAATACGCAGTATTTT.

This clonotype has at least ten counts. The chain combines TRBV6-5 with TRBJ1-2; D is ambiguous. CDR1 and CDR2 from the germline V gene are MNHEY and SVGAGI. The CDR3 length is 13 residues. The ends were cut back, 6 bases at V and 0 bases at J, with 8 bases in the middle. The CDR3 DNA is TGTGCCAGCAGGATGACAACTAACTATGGCTACACCTTC. Translating it yields CASRMTTNYGYTF.

This clonotype was detected only a few times. This chain uses TRBV5-4 with TRBJ2-3; 7 bases agree with TRBD1. Germline trimming cut 6 bases from V and 1 base from J; bases unmatched to any gene: 8. Germline assignment: CDR1 SGHNT and CDR2 YYREEE (reference sequence). The CDR3 runs to 15 residues. CDR3 sequence: CASTTLTGGTDTQYF. CDR3 coding DNA: TGTGCCAGCACCACCTTAACAGGGGGCACAGATACGCAGTATTTT.

The chain recombines TRBV7-9 with TRBJ2-3, with TRBD2 matching 11 bases. J was trimmed by 5 bases and V by 5 bases; bases with no gene match: 12. The CDR3 is 17 amino acids. The germline gives CDR1 SEHNR, CDR2 FQNEAQ (reference sequence). In DNA, the CDR3 is TGTGCCAGCAGCCCTGCGGGCCTAGCGGGAGGAGGAGATACGCAGTATTTT. This sequence encodes CASSPAGLAGGGDTQYF.

This clonotype was found a few times. The junction departs from the called germline gene at one end, perhaps through a read error. This chain links TRBV28 with TRBJ2-5, with a tentative D call TRBD2 (5 bases). CDR3 length: 11 residues. Germline loops: CDR1 MDHEN, CDR2 SYDVKM. The DNA for the CDR3 is TGTGCCAGCAGTGACACTTTCCGGCGGGACTTC. Its protein product is CASSDTFRRDF. Full variable domain (rest looked up from reference TRBV28 and TRBJ2-5): DVKVTQSSRYLVKRTGEKVFLECVQDMDHENMFWYRQDPGLGLRLIYFSYDVKMKEKGDIPEGYSVSREKKERFSLILESASTNQTSMYLCASSDTFRRDFGPGTRLLVL.

Only a few counts were recorded for this clonotype. The rearrangement uses TRBV9 and TRBJ2-7, with 12 bases identical to TRBD2. The CDR3 length is 16 residues. Per the germline V gene, CDR1 is SGDLS and CDR2 is YYNGEE. The V gene end was trimmed by 0 bases and the J gene end by 5 bases; junction bases not matched to a gene: 6. CDR3 region: CASSVESSGRADEQYV. The CDR3 nucleotides are TGTGCCAGCAGCGTAGAGTCTAGCGGGAGGGCCGACGAGCAGTACGTC.